Listed below are T cell receptor beta chains from one sample, sequenced in a study of cytomegalovirus exposure and HLA in healthy donors. The repertoire was sequenced with immunoSEQ multiplex PCR; TCRdb's copy has only in-frame clones and lacks some. The sample contains 140,000 to 150,000 clones, 76% of which appear only once. Sequenced: PBMCs. All receptors come from a man aged 40-49 years in good health and CMV-seronegative. CDR3s include the opening cysteine and the closing phenylalanine or tryptophan. The D gene is left open where the match is weak. Rows may omit the clone size; those that give it use once, few, many or a size class.

size: -; J: TRBJ2-7; V: TRBV18; D: -; CDR3: CASSPQEMVGGPYEQYF; DNA: TGTGCCAGCTCACCACAGGAGATGGTCGGTGGCCCCTACGAGCAGTACTTC
size: -; J: TRBJ2-7; V: TRBV6-1; D: TRBD2; CDR3: CASIPGLAGGEQYF; DNA: TGTGCCAGCATCCCGGGACTAGCGGGGGGTGAGCAGTACTTC
size: -; J: TRBJ2-3; V: TRBV27; D: TRBD2; CDR3: CASKWAGGGPDTQYF; DNA: TGTGCCAGCAAGTGGGCGGGAGGGGGACCAGATACGCAGTATTTT
size: -; J: TRBJ1-4; V: TRBV4-1; D: -; CDR3: CASSQERGIKTNEKLFF; DNA: TGCGCCAGCAGCCAAGAGCGAGGGATTAAAACTAATGAAAAACTGTTTTTT
size: -; J: TRBJ2-5; V: TRBV27; D: TRBD1; CDR3: CASSLIGQGLRETQYF; DNA: TGTGCCAGCAGTTTAATTGGACAGGGGCTGCGAGAGACCCAGTACTTC
size: -; J: TRBJ2-2; V: TRBV14; D: -; CDR3: CASSPTEGDVTGELFF; DNA: TGTGCCAGCAGCCCGACCGAGGGGGACGTGACCGGGGAGCTGTTTTTT
size: -; J: TRBJ2-1; V: TRBV27; D: -; CDR3: CASSQSRDNEQFF; DNA: TGTGCCAGCAGTCAGAGTCGGGACAATGAGCAGTTCTTC
size: -; J: TRBJ2-5; V: TRBV28; D: TRBD2; CDR3: CASRASGDQETQYF; DNA: TGTGCCAGCAGGGCTAGCGGGGACCAAGAGACCCAGTACTTC
size: -; J: TRBJ2-3; V: TRBV18; D: TRBD2; CDR3: CASSLRLADLQDTQYF; DNA: TGTGCCAGCTCACTGCGACTAGCGGACCTACAAGATACGCAGTATTTT
size: -; J: TRBJ2-7; V: TRBV2; D: -; CDR3: CASCRGRDSYEQYF; DNA: TGTGCCAGCTGTAGGGGCCGGGACTCCTACGAGCAGTACTTC
size: -; J: TRBJ2-1; V: TRBV5-1; D: TRBD2; CDR3: CASSLARLAGERGNEQFF; DNA: TGCGCCAGCAGCTTGGCCCGACTAGCGGGAGAAAGGGGCAATGAGCAGTTCTTC
size: -; J: TRBJ1-3; V: TRBV5-1; D: -; CDR3: CASSTLGHESSGNTIYF; DNA: TGCGCCAGCAGCACATTGGGACACGAGAGCTCTGGAAACACCATATATTTT
size: -; J: TRBJ1-6; V: TRBV27; D: -; CDR3: CASRNQTVSSYNSPLHF; DNA: TGTGCCAGCAGAAACCAGACAGTGAGCTCCTATAATTCACCCCTCCACTTT
size: -; J: TRBJ2-1; V: TRBV11-2; D: -; CDR3: CASSLDWLADYNEQFF; DNA: TGTGCCAGCAGCTTAGATTGGCTAGCAGATTACAATGAGCAGTTCTTC
size: -; J: TRBJ2-7; V: TRBV6-4; D: TRBD1; CDR3: CASPQGQDSYEQYF; DNA: TGTGCCAGCCCTCAGGGACAGGACTCCTACGAGCAGTACTTC
size: -; J: TRBJ2-2; V: TRBV7-6; D: -; CDR3: CASSAGSETGELFF; DNA: TGTGCCAGCAGCGCCGGGAGTGAAACCGGGGAGCTGTTTTTT
size: -; J: TRBJ1-3; V: TRBV9; D: -; CDR3: CASSVTGTSGNTIYF; DNA: TGTGCCAGCAGCGTTACAGGGACCTCTGGAAACACCATATATTTT
size: -; J: TRBJ2-3; V: TRBV5-1; D: -; CDR3: CASSLFPGREITDTQYF; DNA: TGCGCCAGCAGCTTGTTCCCAGGCAGAGAGATCACAGATACGCAGTATTTT
size: once; J: TRBJ2-1; V: TRBV27; D: -; CDR3: CASSLRGASYNEQFF; DNA: TGTGCCAGCAGTTTACGTGGAGCCTCCTACAATGAGCAGTTCTTC
size: -; J: TRBJ2-7; V: TRBV4-3; D: -; CDR3: CASSQEGDGGASYEQYF; DNA: TGCGCCAGCAGCCAAGAGGGGGATGGAGGGGCCTCCTACGAGCAGTACTTC